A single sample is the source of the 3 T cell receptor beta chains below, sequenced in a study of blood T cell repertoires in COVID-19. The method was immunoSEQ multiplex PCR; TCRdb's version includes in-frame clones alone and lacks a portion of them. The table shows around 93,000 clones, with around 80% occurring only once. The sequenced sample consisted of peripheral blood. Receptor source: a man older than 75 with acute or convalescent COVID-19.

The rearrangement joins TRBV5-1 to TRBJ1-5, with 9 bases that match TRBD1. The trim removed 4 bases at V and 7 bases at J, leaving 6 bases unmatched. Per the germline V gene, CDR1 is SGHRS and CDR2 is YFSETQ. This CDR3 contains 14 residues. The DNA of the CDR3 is TGCGCCAGCAGCGCGGGACAGGGTGAACAGCCCCAGCATTTT. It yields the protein CASSAGQGEQPQHF.

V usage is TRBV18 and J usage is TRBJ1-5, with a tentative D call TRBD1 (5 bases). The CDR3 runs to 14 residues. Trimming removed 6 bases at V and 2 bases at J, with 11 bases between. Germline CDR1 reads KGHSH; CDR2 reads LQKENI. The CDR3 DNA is TGTGCCAGCTCGCCGGACATGGGCAATCAGCCCCAGCATTTT. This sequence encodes CASSPDMGNQPQHF.

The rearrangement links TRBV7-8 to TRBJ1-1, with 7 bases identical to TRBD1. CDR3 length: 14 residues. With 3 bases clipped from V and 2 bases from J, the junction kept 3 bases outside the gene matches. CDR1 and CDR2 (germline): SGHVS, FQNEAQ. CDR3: CASSFTGVNTEAFF. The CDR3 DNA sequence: TGTGCCAGCAGCTTCACAGGGGTTAACACTGAAGCTTTCTTT.